In this sample, the clone carrying this T cell receptor (beta chain) turned up a few times. Its matching antigen is unknown. The table came from immunoSEQ multiplex PCR; TCRdb's copy has only in-frame clones and leaves some out. The data show about 110,000 clones, with approximately 96% seen just once and roughly 0.67% held by the top ten. The data are from a study of cytomegalovirus exposure and HLA in healthy donors. Unmatched junction bases numbered 8, after V lost 5 bases and J lost 9 bases. Looked up from germline, CDR1 is SGHTA and CDR2 is FQGTGA. This CDR3 is 13 amino acids long. General study results and limits: Accounts indicate the classifier identified cytomegalovirus status with strong specificity and sensitivity. The tendency of first-cohort TCR clusters to co-occur in the approximately 110 validation repertoires was the finding of a later analysis. There were under 200 TCR beta chains listed as cytomegalovirus-associated.

This TCR derives from a woman aged 18-35 years in good health and CMV-seronegative. Sequencing used PBMCs. The chain has TRBV7-3 and TRBJ2-3; 7 positions agree with TRBD1. The CDR3 DNA reads TGTGCCAGCAGCAATTACAGGGGCGGCACGCAGTATTTT. Encoded protein: CASSNYRGGTQYF.